This T cell receptor (beta chain) was sequenced in a study of blood T cells in healthy people across ages. A J-beta primer mix and a sample-barcoded 5' primer were used in a second PCR of roughly 6 to 12 cycles. TCRdb independently ran MiXCR on the 5' RACE reads; one entry per CDR3 protein. The sample lists hundreds of thousands of distinct CDR3 sequences; under 70% were seen once. V lost 4 bases, J lost 4 bases, and 20 bases lay in between. The CDR3 spans 16 residues. CDR1 and CDR2 (germline): SGHDT, YYEEEE. For every donor, a draw yielded 7.5 to 10 milliliters of peripheral blood. J is TRBJ2-5 and V is TRBV5-6; tentative D call: TRBD1 (6 bases). Sequencing used blood. The receptor was isolated from a man in his sixties in good health. The CDR3 protein is CASSITGTSRGETQYF. For the CDR3, the DNA is TGTGCCAGCAGCATCACCGGGACATCTCGAGGAGAGACCCAGTACTTC.